This entry features one T cell receptor (beta chain) sequence. V gave up 4 bases and J gave up 2 bases; unmatched junction bases: 9. Germline-derived CDR1 and CDR2 are SGHNT and YENEEA. CDR3 length: 18 amino acids. Per the authors' pipeline: Amplification from reference gene primers served as the basis for estimated nucleated cell counts. The assay was immunoSEQ multiplex PCR, and TCRdb's table has in-frame clones only and misses some. The DNA was the basis for D and trimming; V, J and clone size are from that table. The sample includes about 35,000 clones, almost 85% of them seen just once. This entry is derived from a study of blood T cell repertoires in COVID-19. Background on the study: The United States, Italy and Spain were the sources of the acute and convalescent COVID-19 samples. The analysed material was cDNA or gDNA that came from T cells, B-cell-depleted T cells, or PBMCs.

The sequencing input was peripheral blood. The TCR was taken from a man older than 75 with active or convalescent COVID-19. This chain links TRBV11-3 with TRBJ2-3; 13 bases line up with TRBD2. For the CDR3, the DNA is TGTGCCAGCAGCTCCGGGACTAGCGGGACAGCACCCACAGATACGCAGTATTTT. It translates to CASSSGTSGTAPTDTQYF.